A selection of T cell receptor beta chains follows, all from one sample in a study of blood T cell repertoires in COVID-19. Data came from immunoSEQ multiplex PCR; TCRdb stores just in-frame clones and leaves some out. Of 90,000 to 130,000 clones listed, about 85% are singletons. The sequencing sample was made of peripheral blood. The source of these receptors is a woman in her 70s with acute or convalescent COVID-19. CDR3s include the opening cysteine and the closing phenylalanine or tryptophan. A D gene is named only where the DNA matches it firmly. Clone size is stated in some rows and not others, as once, few, many or a class when expanded.

V gene: TRBV18
D gene: -
J gene: TRBJ1-3
clone size: -
CDR3 protein: CASSAFDHLAGNTIYF
CDR3 DNA: TGTGCCAGCTCTGCCTTCGATCATCTAGCTGGAAACACCATATATTTT

V gene: TRBV7-8
D gene: TRBD1
J gene: TRBJ1-1
clone size: -
CDR3 protein: CASSPTGTGGTEAFF
CDR3 DNA: TGTGCCAGCAGCCCGACTGGGACAGGGGGAACTGAAGCTTTCTTT

V gene: TRBV5-4
D gene: -
J gene: TRBJ2-2
clone size: -
CDR3 protein: CASRPAGAGTGELFF
CDR3 DNA: TGTGCCAGCAGACCTGCAGGGGCAGGCACCGGGGAGCTGTTTTTT

V gene: TRBV28
D gene: TRBD1
J gene: TRBJ1-2
clone size: -
CDR3 protein: CASRPGQGKGYTF
CDR3 DNA: TGTGCCAGCAGGCCGGGACAGGGGAAAGGCTACACCTTC

V gene: TRBV27
D gene: TRBD1
J gene: TRBJ1-6
clone size: -
CDR3 protein: CASSLTGQGTPLHF
CDR3 DNA: TGTGCCAGCAGTTTAACGGGACAGGGAACACCCCTCCACTTT

V gene: TRBV7-9
D gene: -
J gene: TRBJ2-1
clone size: -
CDR3 protein: CASSLALSSYNEQFF
CDR3 DNA: TGTGCCAGCAGCTTAGCGCTAAGCTCCTACAATGAGCAGTTCTTC

V gene: TRBV6-5
D gene: TRBD1
J gene: TRBJ2-1
clone size: -
CDR3 protein: CASSYQGARGEQFF
CDR3 DNA: TGTGCCAGCAGTTACCAGGGGGCGCGAGGTGAGCAGTTCTTC

V gene: TRBV3-1/TRBV3-2
D gene: TRBD2
J gene: TRBJ2-1
clone size: few
CDR3 protein: CASSQNTGTSPFF
CDR3 DNA: TGTGCCAGCAGCCAGAATACCGGGACTAGCCCGTTCTTC

V gene: TRBV7-9
D gene: TRBD1
J gene: TRBJ1-5
clone size: -
CDR3 protein: CASSLATGHFQPQHF
CDR3 DNA: TGTGCCAGCAGCTTAGCGACAGGGCACTTTCAGCCCCAGCATTTT

V gene: TRBV15
D gene: TRBD1
J gene: TRBJ1-4
clone size: -
CDR3 protein: CATRSGGRANEKLFF
CDR3 DNA: TGTGCCACCAGATCAGGGGGCCGGGCTAATGAAAAACTGTTTTTT

V gene: TRBV19
D gene: -
J gene: TRBJ1-2
clone size: -
CDR3 protein: CAARRTLRGGYTF
CDR3 DNA: TGTGCCGCCAGACGGACATTAAGAGGTGGCTACACCTTC